The rows below give T cell receptor beta chains drawn from one sample of a study of blood T cell repertoires in COVID-19. Generated by immunoSEQ multiplex PCR, the TCRdb table keeps only in-frame clones and is missing some. The repertoire holds over 200,000 clones, with 75% to 90% as singletons. Specimen: peripheral blood. These receptor sequences come from a human donor in a cohort sampled during active COVID-19. CDR3s include the opening cysteine and the closing phenylalanine or tryptophan. Each record gives: clone size, D gene, J gene, V gene, CDR3 protein, CDR3 DNA. The D gene is left open where the match is weak. Clone size appears in some rows only: once, few, many, or a class for an expanded clone.

NA TRBD1 TRBJ2-7 TRBV2 CASREDRAKQYF TGTGCCAGCAGAGAAGACAGGGCCAAGCAGTACTTC
NA TRBD2 TRBJ2-7 TRBV25-1 CASSELGGRGSFEQYF TGTGCCAGCAGTGAATTAGGAGGGCGGGGGTCGTTCGAGCAGTACTTC
NA NA TRBJ1-2 TRBV15 CATSRDRGGDGYTF TGTGCCACCAGCAGAGATCGTGGGGGGGATGGCTACACCTTC
NA NA TRBJ2-1 TRBV30 CAWSVYTLKFF TGTGCCTGGAGTGTATACACCCTCAAGTTCTTC
NA NA TRBJ1-1 TRBV4-3 CASSQTGLGIKFF TGCGCCAGCAGCCAAACAGGGCTTGGGATAAAGTTCTTT
NA TRBD1 TRBJ1-2 TRBV28 CASSSIWDRNYGYTF TGTGCCAGCAGTTCGATATGGGACAGGAACTATGGCTACACCTTC
NA NA TRBJ1-2 TRBV6-5 CASRGAGANYGYTF TGTGCCAGCAGGGGGGCAGGCGCCAACTATGGCTACACCTTC
few TRBD1 TRBJ1-2 TRBV7-9 CASSLAAGTGSQGYTF TGTGCCAGCAGCCTAGCCGCCGGGACAGGAAGCCAGGGCTACACCTTC
NA NA TRBJ1-1 TRBV27 CASSSVNAAGVRGTEAFF TGTGCCAGCTCGTCGGTGAACGCCGCGGGCGTTCGGGGCACTGAAGCTTTCTTT
NA NA TRBJ2-7 TRBV9 CASSVGSGATKQYF TGTGCCAGCAGCGTAGGAAGTGGAGCTACGAAGCAGTACTTC
NA TRBD2 TRBJ2-3 TRBV14 CASSQGGTSGSRTDTQYF TGTGCCAGCAGCCAGGGGGGGACTAGCGGTTCCCGCACAGATACGCAGTATTTT
NA TRBD2 TRBJ2-7 TRBV18 CASSPSAGVEQYF TGTGCCAGCTCACCTTCAGCGGGAGTTGAGCAGTACTTC
NA TRBD2 TRBJ2-5 TRBV11-2 CASSMGTSGREETQYF TGTGCCAGCAGCATGGGGACTAGCGGGAGGGAAGAGACCCAGTACTTC
NA NA TRBJ1-6 TRBV15 CATSREGLLGGMNSPLHF TGTGCCACCAGCAGAGAGGGCCTACTGGGGGGGATGAATTCACCCCTCCACTTT
few TRBD1 TRBJ2-2 TRBV28 CASSLIGTGSGELFF TGTGCCAGCAGTTTAATTGGGACAGGGTCCGGGGAGCTGTTTTTT
few NA TRBJ2-7 TRBV11-2 CASSLVTGYEQYF TGTGCCAGCAGCTTAGTTACGGGGTACGAGCAGTACTTC
NA NA TRBJ1-5 TRBV6-2/TRBV6-3 CASSYSRGGNQPQHF TGTGCCAGCAGTTACTCACGGGGGGGCAATCAGCCCCAGCATTTT
once NA TRBJ1-1 TRBV19 CASTNGFNTEAFF TGTGCCAGTACTAACGGTTTCAACACTGAAGCTTTCTTT
NA TRBD2 TRBJ2-1 TRBV5-1 CASSLISGRAPYNEQFF TGCGCCAGCAGCTTAATTAGCGGGAGGGCCCCCTACAATGAGCAGTTCTTC
NA NA TRBJ2-4 TRBV4-3 CASSQDYTNNAKNIQYF TGCGCCAGCAGCCAAGATTACACAAACAATGCCAAAAACATTCAGTACTTC
once NA TRBJ2-5 TRBV5-5 CASSPGGLRETQYF TGTGCCAGCAGCCCGGGGGGCTTACGGGAGACCCAGTACTTC
NA NA TRBJ1-2 TRBV7-2 CASSLGAQLGNYGYTF TGTGCCAGCAGCTTAGGGGCTCAGCTCGGCAACTATGGCTACACCTTC
NA NA TRBJ1-1 TRBV6-2/TRBV6-3 CASSYLRGRGMNTEAFF TGTGCCAGCAGTTACTTACGGGGGCGGGGGATGAACACTGAAGCTTTCTTT
NA TRBD2 TRBJ2-7 TRBV7-2 CASSPNLEWTSGDNEQYF TGTGCCAGCAGCCCAAACCTCGAGTGGACTAGCGGGGACAACGAGCAGTACTTC
NA TRBD2 TRBJ2-1 TRBV11-3 CASSRLAGGRDEQFF TGTGCCAGCAGCCGTTTAGCGGGAGGCCGTGATGAGCAGTTCTTC
NA TRBD1 TRBJ1-1 TRBV28 CASSYGQGQTEAFF TGTGCCAGCAGCTATGGACAGGGACAAACTGAAGCTTTCTTT
NA NA TRBJ2-6 TRBV18 CASSLRQASSGANVLTF TGTGCCAGCTCACTCAGACAGGCCAGCTCTGGGGCCAACGTCCTGACTTTC
NA TRBD2 TRBJ2-1 TRBV28 CASSFLWRESYEQFF TGTGCCAGCAGTTTTCTTTGGCGGGAGTCGTATGAGCAGTTCTTC
NA NA TRBJ2-2 TRBV7-2 CASSFGQPGTGELFF TGTGCCAGCAGCTTCGGACAGCCAGGCACCGGGGAGCTGTTTTTT
NA NA TRBJ1-5 TRBV28 CASSPVTALGGPQHF TGTGCCAGCAGCCCCGTTACGGCCCTAGGGGGGCCCCAGCATTTT
once NA TRBJ1-1 TRBV11-1 CASSFYRGTEAFF TGTGCCAGCAGCTTCTACCGAGGAACTGAAGCTTTCTTT
NA TRBD1 TRBJ2-7 TRBV19 CASRIQGQGTYEQYF TGTGCCAGTAGGATTCAAGGACAGGGGACCTACGAGCAGTACTTC
NA TRBD2 TRBJ2-2 TRBV9 CASSVVTSGRALNTGELFF TGTGCCAGCAGCGTAGTTACTAGCGGGAGGGCACTAAACACCGGGGAGCTGTTTTTT
NA NA TRBJ1-1 TRBV7-2 CASSLNSGATEAFF TGTGCCAGCAGCCTAAACAGTGGCGCCACTGAAGCTTTCTTT
NA NA TRBJ2-1 TRBV9 CASSSAVQYNEQFF TGTGCCAGCAGCTCCGCCGTTCAGTACAATGAGCAGTTCTTC
NA NA TRBJ1-4 TRBV7-2 CASSLETQGWDEKLFF TGTGCCAGCAGCTTAGAAACACAGGGATGGGATGAAAAACTGTTTTTT
NA TRBD1 TRBJ2-1 TRBV24-1 CATSDLARGRGNEQFF TGTGCCACCAGTGATTTAGCCAGGGGGCGGGGCAATGAGCAGTTCTTC
NA TRBD2 TRBJ2-3 TRBV2 CASSLGRVPDTQYF TGTGCCAGCAGTCTTGGGAGGGTACCAGATACGCAGTATTTT
NA TRBD1 TRBJ2-7 TRBV5-8 CASSRQGWYEQYF TGTGCCAGCAGCAGACAGGGGTGGTACGAGCAGTACTTC
few NA TRBJ2-1 TRBV30 CAWIAESSYNEQFF TGTGCCTGGATAGCGGAGAGCTCCTACAATGAGCAGTTCTTC
few NA TRBJ1-6 TRBV6-5 CASTQSGVHNSPLHF TGTGCCAGCACTCAATCAGGGGTCCATAATTCACCCCTCCACTTT
NA TRBD1 TRBJ2-7 TRBV6-2/TRBV6-3 CASSRRTGGYEQYF TGTGCCAGCAGTCGACGGACAGGCGGCTACGAGCAGTACTTC
NA TRBD1 TRBJ1-3 TRBV5-5 CASSLGRQDRFSGNTIYF TGTGCCAGCAGCCTTGGACGGCAGGACAGGTTCTCTGGAAACACCATATATTTT
NA NA TRBJ1-2 TRBV19 CASSRDRTIYGYTF TGTGCCAGTAGTAGAGACAGGACAATCTATGGCTACACCTTC
NA NA TRBJ2-7 TRBV12-3/TRBV12-4 CASSLRRGEQYF TGTGCCAGCAGTTTGAGGCGGGGCGAGCAGTACTTC
NA NA TRBJ2-7 TRBV4-3 CASSQGASVSYEQYF TGCGCCAGCAGCCAAGGGGCTAGCGTTTCCTACGAGCAGTACTTC
NA NA TRBJ1-6 TRBV7-3 CASSPRAANYNSPLHF TGTGCCAGCAGCCCGCGGGCGGCGAACTATAATTCACCCCTCCACTTT
NA TRBD2 TRBJ2-7 TRBV4-2 CASSPSRDYYEQYF TGTGCCAGCAGTCCATCGCGGGACTACTACGAGCAGTACTTC
NA NA TRBJ2-4 TRBV27 CASSLAAGQRNIQYF TGTGCCAGCAGTTTAGCTGCGGGGCAAAGGAACATTCAGTACTTC
NA TRBD1 TRBJ2-3 TRBV9 CASSVEGNRGDTQYF TGTGCCAGCAGCGTAGAAGGGAACAGGGGTGATACGCAGTATTTT
NA NA TRBJ2-1 TRBV25-1 CASSDSGGDEQFF TGTGCCAGCAGTGACTCTGGCGGGGATGAGCAGTTCTTC
NA TRBD2 TRBJ2-7 TRBV5-6 CASSGAGTSGSSLRGQYF TGTGCCAGCAGCGGAGCCGGGACTAGCGGGAGCTCCCTACGTGGGCAGTACTTC
NA TRBD1 TRBJ2-7 TRBV9 CASSARTGPPYEQYF TGTGCCAGCAGCGCCCGGACAGGGCCACCCTACGAGCAGTACTTC
NA NA TRBJ1-3 TRBV18 CASSRTQKGRNTIYF TGTGCCAGCTCACGCACACAAAAGGGGAGAAACACCATATATTTT